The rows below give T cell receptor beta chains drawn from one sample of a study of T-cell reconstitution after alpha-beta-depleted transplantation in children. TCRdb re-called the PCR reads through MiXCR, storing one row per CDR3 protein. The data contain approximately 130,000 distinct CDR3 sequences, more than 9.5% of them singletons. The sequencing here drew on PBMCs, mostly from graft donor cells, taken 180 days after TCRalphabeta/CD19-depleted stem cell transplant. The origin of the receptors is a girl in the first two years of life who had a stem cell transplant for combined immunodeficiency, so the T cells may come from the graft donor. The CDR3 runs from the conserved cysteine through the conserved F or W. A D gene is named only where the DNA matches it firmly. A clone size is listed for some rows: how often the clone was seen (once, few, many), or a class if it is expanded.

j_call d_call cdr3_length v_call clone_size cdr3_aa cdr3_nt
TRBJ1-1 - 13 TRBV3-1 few CASEGDPNTEAFF TGTGCCAGCGAGGGGGACCCGAACACTGAAGCTTTCTTT
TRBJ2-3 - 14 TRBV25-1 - CASSGGLYTDTQYF TGTGCCAGCAGTGGCGGCCTATACACAGATACGCAGTATTTT
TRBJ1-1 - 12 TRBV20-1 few CSPGDMNTEAFF TGCAGCCCGGGGGATATGAACACTGAAGCTTTCTTT
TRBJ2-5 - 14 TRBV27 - CASSQGPGEETQYF TGTGCCAGCAGCCAAGGGCCGGGCGAGGAGACCCAGTACTTC
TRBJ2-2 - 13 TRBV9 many CASGEENTGELFF TGTGCCAGCGGAGAAGAGAACACCGGGGAGCTGTTTTTT
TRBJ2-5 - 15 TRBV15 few CATSSSEGVQETQYF TGTGCCACCAGCAGCTCCGAGGGCGTCCAAGAGACCCAGTACTTC
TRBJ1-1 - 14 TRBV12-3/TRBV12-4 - CASSLGTWDTEAFF TGTGCCAGCAGTTTAGGGACGTGGGACACTGAAGCTTTCTTT
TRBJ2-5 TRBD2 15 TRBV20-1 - CSATPLAGAGETQYF TGCAGTGCTACGCCCCTAGCGGGGGCGGGGGAGACCCAGTACTTC
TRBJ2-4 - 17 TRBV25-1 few CASSEYKGGVAKNIQYF TGTGCCAGCAGTGAATATAAGGGTGGTGTAGCCAAAAACATTCAGTACTTC
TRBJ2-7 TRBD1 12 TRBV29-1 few CSVQGVSYEQYF TGCAGCGTTCAGGGGGTCTCCTACGAGCAGTACTTC
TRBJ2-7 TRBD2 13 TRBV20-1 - CSARKGGSYEQYF TGCAGTGCTAGAAAAGGCGGGAGCTACGAGCAGTACTTC
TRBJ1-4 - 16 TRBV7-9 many CASSLRGADPNEKLFF TGTGCCAGCAGCTTAAGAGGCGCAGATCCTAATGAAAAACTGTTTTTT
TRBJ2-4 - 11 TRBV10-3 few CAISAQNIQYF TGTGCCATCAGTGCTCAAAACATTCAGTACTTC
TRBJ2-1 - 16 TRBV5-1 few CASSPGGARTYNEQFF TGCGCCAGCAGCCCCGGTGGAGCGCGCACCTACAATGAGCAGTTCTTC
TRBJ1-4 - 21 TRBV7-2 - CASSLARFPTGLKTTNEKLFF TGTGCCAGCAGCTTAGCGCGGTTCCCGACAGGCCTTAAGACAACTAATGAAAAACTGTTTTTT
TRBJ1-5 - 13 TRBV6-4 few CASSEQINQPQHF TGTGCCAGCAGTGAACAAATCAATCAGCCCCAGCATTTT
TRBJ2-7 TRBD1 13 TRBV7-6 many CASSPGDSYEQYF TGTGCCAGCAGCCCAGGGGACAGCTACGAGCAGTACTTC
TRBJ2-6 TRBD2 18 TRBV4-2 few CASSPPLREKAGANVLTF TGTGCCAGCAGCCCACCCTTGCGGGAGAAGGCCGGGGCCAACGTCCTGACTTTC